This TCR beta chain derives from a study of cytomegalovirus exposure and HLA in healthy donors. Whole-study findings and limits: In a later analysis, HLA-associated beta chains showed higher expansion and lower generation probabilities than comparable chains.

This PCR relied on a set of 60 Vbeta primers and 13 Jbeta primers. The method was immunoSEQ multiplex PCR; TCRdb's version includes in-frame clones alone and lacks a portion of them. The table records 110,000 to 150,000 clones, more than 60% of them present only once. A remark on this clone: What it binds is not known.

The CDR3 runs 17 residues. The sequenced sample was PBMCs. The receptor was derived from a female donor in good health and CMV-seronegative. The chain joins TRBV21-1 to TRBJ1-1; the table's D call, TRBD1, has no DNA check behind it. TRBV21-1 is a pseudogene segment. CDR3 protein: CASSKGELDRGGTEAFF. The CDR3 DNA follows: TGTGCCAGCAGCAAAGGGGAGCTAGACAGGGGGGGCACTGAAGCTTTCTTT.